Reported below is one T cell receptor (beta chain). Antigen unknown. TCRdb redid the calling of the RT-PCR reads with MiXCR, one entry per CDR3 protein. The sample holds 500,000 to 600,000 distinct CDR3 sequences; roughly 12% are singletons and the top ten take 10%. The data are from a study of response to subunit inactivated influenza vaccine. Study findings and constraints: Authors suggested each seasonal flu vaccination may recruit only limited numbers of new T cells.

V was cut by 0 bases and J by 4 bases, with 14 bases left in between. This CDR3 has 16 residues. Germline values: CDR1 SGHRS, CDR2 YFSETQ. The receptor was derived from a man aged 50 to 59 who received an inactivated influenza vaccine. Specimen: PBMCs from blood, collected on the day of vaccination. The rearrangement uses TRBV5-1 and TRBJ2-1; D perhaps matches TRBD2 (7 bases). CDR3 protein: CASSLARGGSYNEQFF. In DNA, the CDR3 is TGCGCCAGCAGCTTGGCCAGGGGCGGGAGTTACAATGAGCAGTTCTTC.